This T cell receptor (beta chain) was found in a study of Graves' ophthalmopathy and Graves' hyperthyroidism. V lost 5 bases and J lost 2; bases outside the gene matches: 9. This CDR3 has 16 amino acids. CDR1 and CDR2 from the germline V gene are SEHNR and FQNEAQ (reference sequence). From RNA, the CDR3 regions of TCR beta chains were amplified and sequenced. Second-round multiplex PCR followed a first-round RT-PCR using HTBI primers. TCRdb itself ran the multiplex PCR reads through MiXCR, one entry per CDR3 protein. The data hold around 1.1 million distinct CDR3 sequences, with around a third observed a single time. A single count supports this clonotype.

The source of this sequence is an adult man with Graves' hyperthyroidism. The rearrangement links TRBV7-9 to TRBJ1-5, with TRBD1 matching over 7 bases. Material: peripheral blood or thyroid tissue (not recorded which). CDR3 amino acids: CASSATGTARNQPQHF. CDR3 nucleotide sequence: TGTGCCAGCAGCGCAACCGGGACAGCCCGCAATCAGCCCCAGCATTTT.